This TCR beta chain was sequenced for a study of a mutant IDH1 vaccine in newly diagnosed glioma. Study context: The first vaccination came 4-6 weeks after radiotherapy alone, or with temozolomide cycles. Treated patients, averaging 40.4 years, were about 62% male and roughly 38% female. Earlier therapy was either radiotherapy, temozolomide, or both, and most got both.

Time point given: week 23, last vaccination. Doses of 300 ug of mutant IDH1 20-mer peptide were given with topical imiquimod. New IDH1-mutant, ATRX-lost WHO grade 3 or 4 astrocytomas occurred in donors. Assay: immunoSEQ multiplex PCR; the TCRdb copy retains only in-frame clones and omits some. The data show under 70,000 clones, approximately 80% seen once. As to this clone: Its antigen is unknown.

The receptor comes from a man aged 18 to 30 with glioma. The sequenced sample was PBMCs, obtained from a glioma patient whose treatment included an IDH1 peptide vaccine.

CDR3 DNA: TGTGCCTGGAGTTTTATAGGGGGTTACCGAGAGACCCAGTACTTC. Amino acid sequence: CAWSFIGGYRETQYF. This chain connects TRBV30 to TRBJ2-5; D is possibly TRBD1 (6 bases). The CDR3 is 15 amino acids. V was cut by 2 bases and J by 4 bases, with 17 bases left in between. CDR1 and CDR2 (germline): GTSNPN, SVGIG (reference sequence).